Presented here are 16 T cell receptor beta chains from one specimen sequenced in a study of OX40 agonist ivuxolimab in advanced cancers. The table came from immunoSEQ multiplex PCR; TCRdb's copy has only in-frame clones and leaves some out. The sample has 55,000 to 70,000 clones, 84% seen once. Sequencing was performed on CD4+ or CD8+ T cells sorted from blood, taken in a trial of the OX40 agonist ivuxolimab. The receptors stem from an adult with an advanced solid tumor such as melanoma, head and neck, liver or kidney cancer.

The sample holds a few counts of this clone. The gene calls are TRBV5-1 and TRBJ2-3, with D unresolved. CDR3 size: 12 residues. V lost 0 bases and J lost 4, with 3 bases in between. Germline lookup yields CDR1 SGHRS and CDR2 YFSETQ. CDR3 region: CASSLAADTQYF. The DNA of the CDR3 is TGCGCCAGCAGCTTGGCCGCAGATACGCAGTATTTT.

Comments on this clone: The DNA is omitted, as the CDR3 cannot be located on it reliably, and the CDR3 follows TCRdb's listing. The chain employs TRBV21-1 and TRBJ1-3; the table's D call TRBD1 went unverified against the DNA. TRBV21-1 is recorded as a pseudogene. The CDR3 sequence runs 17 residues, both termini included. Here the CDR3 reads CASSSQTGVASGNTIYF.

J is TRBJ2-7 and V is TRBV19; 13 bases map to TRBD2. This CDR3 spans 14 amino acids. Looked up from germline, CDR1 is LNHDA and CDR2 is SQIVND (reference sequence). V shed 8 bases and J 0 bases; nucleotides not matched to a gene: 1. DNA for the CDR3: TGTGCCAGTCGGACTAGCGGGGGCTCCTACGAGCAGTACTTC. Its protein product is CASRTSGGSYEQYF.

The chain couples TRBV7-9 to TRBJ2-3, with D perhaps matching TRBD1 (6 bases). CDR1 and CDR2 from the germline V gene are SEHNR and FQNEAQ (reference sequence). Trimming pared 5 bases from V and 6 bases from J, leaving 12 bases between. The CDR3 length is 13 residues. CDR3 residues: CASSLQGSDTQYF. CDR3 in DNA: TGTGCCAGCAGCCTGCAGGGGTCGGATACGCAGTATTTT.

This sequence joins TRBV6-6 and TRBJ1-4; D is ambiguous. The CDR3 totals 14 residues. Germline loops: CDR1 MNHNY, CDR2 SVGAGI (reference sequence). Trimming took off 2 bases at V and 6 bases at J, with 10 bases between the two ends. CDR3 sequence (DNA): TGTGCCAGCAGTTACAGCCCTGGGGATGAAAAACTGTTTTTT. It yields the protein CASSYSPGDEKLFF.

This chain links TRBV7-2 with TRBJ1-2, with 9 positions matching TRBD1. The CDR3 spans 15 residues. Per the germline V gene, CDR1 is SGHTA and CDR2 is FQGNSA. The V segment lost 0 bases and the J segment 8 bases; nucleotides outside the gene matches: 7. The DNA for the CDR3 is TGTGCCAGCAGCTTAGCAGCACAGGGGGCCGGGGGCTACACCTTC. Translation gives CASSLAAQGAGGYTF.

The chain recombines TRBV4-1 with TRBJ1-5; possible D gene TRBD1, 6 bases. The ends were cut back, 5 bases at V and 1 base at J, with 15 bases in the middle. Germline CDR1 MGHRA, CDR2 YSYEKL. The length of the CDR3 is 16 residues. The CDR3 nucleotides are TGCGCCAGCAGCGTACAGGGTTTAACAAGCAATCAGCCCCAGCATTTT. Amino acid sequence: CASSVQGLTSNQPQHF.

This rearrangement joins TRBV5-5 to TRBJ2-7, with 7 bases lining up with TRBD1. The CDR3 spans 13 residues. V dropped 1 base and J dropped 3; count of bases not matched to a gene: 1. CDR1 is SGHKS and CDR2 is YYEKEE in the germline V gene (reference sequence). The CDR3 sequence: CASSLPGGYEQYF. The DNA for the CDR3 is TGTGCCAGCAGCTTGCCAGGGGGCTACGAGCAGTACTTC.

This chain links TRBV28 with TRBJ2-1, with 10 nucleotides matching TRBD2. Germline trimming cut 2 bases from V and 7 bases from J; bases unmatched to any gene: 5. CDR1 and CDR2 (germline): MDHEN, SYDVKM. This CDR3 comprises 15 residues. CDR3 sequence (DNA): TGTGCCAGCAGTTTAGGACTAGCGGAGTGGAATGAGCAGTTCTTC. It is translated as CASSLGLAEWNEQFF. The full variable domain, in which reference TRBV28 and TRBJ2-1 provide the parts outside the CDR3, is DVKVTQSSRYLVKRTGEKVFLECVQDMDHENMFWYRQDPGLGLRLIYFSYDVKMKEKGDIPEGYSVSREKKERFSLILESASTNQTSMYLCASSLGLAEWNEQFFGPGTRLTVL.

The gene calls are TRBV20-1 and TRBJ2-3; D is uncertain. Per germline, CDR1 DFQATT and CDR2 SNEGSKA (reference sequence). V was trimmed by 3 bases and J by 5 bases, leaving 3 bases between them. The CDR3 length is 10 residues. CDR3 sequence: CSASVDTQYF. The CDR3 bases are TGCAGTGCTAGCGTAGATACGCAGTATTTT.

CDR3 bases: TGTGCCAGCAGCTTGGGCGGAAGCTCCTACAATGAGCAGTTCTTC. Amino acids: CASSLGGSSYNEQFF. The chain has TRBV13 and TRBJ2-1, with D uncertain. Trimming cost V 3 bases and J 0 bases, with 9 bases left between them. The CDR3 consists of 15 residues. Germline CDR1 reads PRHDT; CDR2 reads FYEKMQ (reference sequence).

The rearrangement joins TRBV28 to TRBJ1-2; D possibly corresponds to TRBD1 (6 bases). The length of the CDR3 is 14 residues. V lost 4 bases and J 1 base, leaving 10 bases between the germline ends. Germline CDR1 MDHEN, CDR2 SYDVKM. CDR3 residues: CASSYGQNNYGYTF. CDR3 bases: TGTGCCAGCAGTTACGGACAGAATAACTATGGCTACACCTTC.

This clone occurred a few times. This chain connects TRBV2 to TRBJ1-2; the match to TRBD1 covers 9 bases. The length of the CDR3 is 16 residues. Germline V lookup: CDR1 SNHLY, CDR2 FYNNEI. Losses at the gene ends were 7 bases for V and 1 base for J; bases not matched to a gene: 10. The CDR3 DNA sequence: TGTGCCAGCAAGTTAGCACCGGGACAGGGTAACTATGGCTACACCTTC. Amino acid sequence: CASKLAPGQGNYGYTF.

The V and J genes are TRBV30 and TRBJ1-4; tentative D call: TRBD1 (5 bases). Germline V gives CDR1 GTSNPN, CDR2 SVGIG (reference sequence). V shed 0 bases and J shed 7 bases, with 12 bases lying between them. CDR3 length: 14 residues. CDR3 sequence: CAWSVGGAGEKLFF. The CDR3 region has the DNA TGTGCCTGGAGTGTAGGAGGGGCGGGTGAAAAACTGTTTTTT.

This chain uses TRBV28 with TRBJ1-1, with TRBD1 matching over 9 bases. Germline V gives CDR1 MDHEN, CDR2 SYDVKM. V gave up 3 bases and J gave up 2 bases; unmatched junction bases: 1. The CDR3 is made up of 14 amino acids. The CDR3 loop is CASSLTGGNTEAFF. The CDR3 bases are TGTGCCAGCAGTTTGACAGGGGGAAACACTGAAGCTTTCTTT.

This chain uses TRBV11-2 with TRBJ2-3; 7 bases match TRBD2. Germline V gene sequence: CDR1 SGHAT, CDR2 FQNNGV. After removal of 6 bases from V and 1 base from J, the junction contained 10 bases not matched to a gene. The CDR3 is made up of 16 amino acids. The CDR3 loop reads CASRGHGLAGTDTQYF. The CDR3, as DNA: TGTGCCAGCAGAGGCCACGGGCTAGCGGGCACAGATACGCAGTATTTT.